This TCR beta chain was recorded in a study of radiotherapy plus CTLA-4 blockade in lung cancer (dated 2018 in TCRdb). Regarding the complete study: Objective responses were observed in 18% of enrolled patients, and disease control was achieved in roughly 30%.

The study evaluated CTLA-4 blockade (ipilimumab) given together with focal radiation therapy in patients who had chemo-refractory metastatic non-small-cell lung cancer. What the work shows at the level of the full study, not this receptor alone: The strongest predictors of response were reported to be early dynamic shifts in blood T cell clones along with a rise in serum interferon-beta following radiation. TCR clones derived from tumors expanded in peripheral blood after treatment with radiotherapy and ipilimumab.

Library generation was performed with the immunoSEQ multiplex PCR assay. TCRdb carries this immuneACCESS record with in-frame sequences only. Its versions omit some clonotypes, under half of them owing to an unresolved V gene in the studies checked, with the rest unexplained. For this sample the table gives more than 90,000 clones, of which 80% to 90% were detected only once. 4.5% to 6% of the sample lies in the top ten. A distance of 18 bases separates the germline ends of V and J, which lose 4 bases and 6 bases respectively. Per the germline V gene, SGHDT is the CDR1 and YYEEEE is the CDR2. From cysteine to phenylalanine, the CDR3 is 15 amino acids long. This entry keeps only the CDR3 DNA: 45 bases, framed from base 1. Details on this clone: Its antigen is currently not known. Base qualities are not provided; no much larger clone lies one nucleotide away.

Sequenced material: peripheral blood, taken from a patient treated with radiotherapy plus ipilimumab. Recombination connected TRBV5-6 to TRBJ2-3; matching of 6 bases hints at TRBD2 as the D gene. The TCR was taken from a human donor with non-small cell lung cancer that progressed on radiotherapy plus ipilimumab. The CDR3 is CASSPWDPGRDTQYF. Here is the DNA: TGTGCCAGCAGCCCCTGGGACCCGGGGAGGGATACGCAGTATTTT. Here the CDR3 is joined to the reference TRBV5-6 and TRBJ2-3 genes, and the full variable domain is: DAGVTQSPTHLIKTRGQQVTLRCSPKSGHDTVSWYQQALGQGPQFIFQYYEEEERQRGNFPDRFSGHQFPNYSSELNVNALLLGDSALYLCASSPWDPGRDTQYFGPGTRLTVL.